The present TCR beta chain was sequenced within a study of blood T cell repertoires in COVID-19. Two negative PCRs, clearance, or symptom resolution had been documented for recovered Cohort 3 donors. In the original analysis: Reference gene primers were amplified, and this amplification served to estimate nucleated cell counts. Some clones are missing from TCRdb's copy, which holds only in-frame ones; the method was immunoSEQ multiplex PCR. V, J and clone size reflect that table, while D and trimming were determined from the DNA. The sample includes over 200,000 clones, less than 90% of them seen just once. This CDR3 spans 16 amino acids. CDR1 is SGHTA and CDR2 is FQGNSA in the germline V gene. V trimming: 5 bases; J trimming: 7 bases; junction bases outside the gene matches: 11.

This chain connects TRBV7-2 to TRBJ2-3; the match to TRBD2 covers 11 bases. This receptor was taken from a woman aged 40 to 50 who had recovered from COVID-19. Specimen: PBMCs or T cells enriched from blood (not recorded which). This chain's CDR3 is CASSPWVAGGPNTQYF. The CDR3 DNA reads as TGTGCCAGCAGCCCCTGGGTAGCGGGAGGGCCAAATACGCAGTATTTT.